Included here is one TCR beta chain sequence, with context. Its antigen is not known. This CDR3 region has 12 residues. Trimming cost V 4 bases and J 9 bases; bases outside gene matches: 1. Germline values: CDR1 SEHNR, CDR2 FQNEAQ (reference sequence). The data belong to a study of cytomegalovirus exposure and HLA in healthy donors. The study, taken as a whole, reports: Roughly uniform depth of sequencing across donors was assumed in presence/absence analyses.

The primer mix had 60 Vbeta and 13 Jbeta primers. Assay: immunoSEQ multiplex PCR; the TCRdb copy retains only in-frame clones and omits some. There are about 80,000 clones in the sample; 80% occur only once, and approximately 30% lies in the top ten. The genes are TRBV7-9 and TRBJ2-1; TRBD2 matches at 9 bases. This clonotype originated in a man aged 45-65 years in good health and CMV-seropositive. Specimen: PBMCs. The CDR3 sequence: CASSSSGIEQFF. The CDR3 DNA reads TGTGCCAGCAGCTCTAGCGGGATTGAGCAGTTCTTC.